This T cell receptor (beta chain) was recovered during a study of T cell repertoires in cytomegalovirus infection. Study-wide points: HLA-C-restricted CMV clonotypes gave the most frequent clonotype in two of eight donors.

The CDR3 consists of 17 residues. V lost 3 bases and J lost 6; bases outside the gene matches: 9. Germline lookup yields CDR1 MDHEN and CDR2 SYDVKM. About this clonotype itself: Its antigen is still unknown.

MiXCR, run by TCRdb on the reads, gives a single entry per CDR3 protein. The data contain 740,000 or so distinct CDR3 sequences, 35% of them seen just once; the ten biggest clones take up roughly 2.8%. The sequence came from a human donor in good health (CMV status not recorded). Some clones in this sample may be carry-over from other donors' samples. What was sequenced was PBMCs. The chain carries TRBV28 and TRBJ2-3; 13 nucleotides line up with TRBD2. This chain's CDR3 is CASSLYTSGRARDTQYF. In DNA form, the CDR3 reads TGTGCCAGCAGTTTGTATACTAGCGGGAGGGCCAGGGATACGCAGTATTTT.